These 18 T cell receptor beta chains share one sample of origin, sequenced in a study of graft-versus-host responses after intestinal transplantation. The antigens of these receptors remain unknown. Clones were read by immunoSEQ multiplex PCR, and TCRdb kept only the in-frame ones, dropping some. The sample holds over 100,000 clones, around 90% seen once. The starting material was unstimulated CD4+ T cells sorted from spleen or lymph node cells, obtained before transplant. Receptor source: a human donor who was the organ donor for an intestinal transplant.

The chain has TRBV28 and TRBJ1-5; 7 positions match TRBD1. The CDR3 has 14 residues. The germline V gene encodes CDR1 MDHEN and CDR2 SYDVKM. With 5 bases clipped from V and 7 bases from J, the junction kept 8 bases outside the gene matches. CDR3 DNA sequence: TGTGCCAGCAGTAGAGGCAGGGGGGGACAGCCCCAGCATTTT. It yields the protein CASSRGRGGQPQHF.

The J gene is TRBJ1-2, the V gene TRBV5-1; 7 bases are a match to TRBD1. The length of the CDR3 is 16 residues. Losses at the gene ends were 3 bases for V and 6 bases for J; bases not matched to a gene: 14. Germline CDR1 and CDR2: SGHRS and YFSETQ. Written as DNA, the CDR3 is TGCGCCAGCAGCTCAACACTACAGGGGCTTAGCCATGGCTACACCTTC. Translated: CASSSTLQGLSHGYTF. The complete variable domain, with remaining parts taken from reference TRBV5-1 and TRBJ1-2, reads KAGVTQTPRYLIKTRGQQVTLSCSPISGHRSVSWYQQTPGQGLQFLFEYFSETQRNKGNFPGRFSGRQFSNSRSEMNVSTLELGDSALYLCASSSTLQGLSHGYTFGSGTRLTVV.

This clone was counted a single time. The chain joins TRBV7-6 to TRBJ2-4; tentative D call: TRBD1 (5 bases). The V end was cut by 1 base, the J end by 8 bases, with 9 bases between. CDR3 length: 13 residues. Germline assignment: CDR1 SGHVS and CDR2 FNYEAQ. The CDR3 DNA is TGTGCCAGCAGCTTAGGAGAAGGGGACATTCAGTACTTC. Translating it yields CASSLGEGDIQYF.

The gene calls are TRBV11-2 and TRBJ2-3; 8 bases map to TRBD1. After removal of 5 bases from V and 2 bases from J, the junction contained 6 bases not matched to a gene. The CDR3 has 15 residues. Per the germline V gene, CDR1 is SGHAT and CDR2 is FQNNGV. CDR3 nucleotide sequence: TGTGCCAGCAGCCCCGACAGGGGTATCACAGATACGCAGTATTTT. As protein: CASSPDRGITDTQYF.

The chain recombines TRBV11-2 with TRBJ1-5; unclear D gene. Germline V gene data show CDR1 as SGHAT and CDR2 as FQNNGV. This CDR3 comprises 15 residues. Trimming shortened V by 5 bases and J by 0 bases, and 11 bases separated the two germline ends. The CDR3 DNA reads as TGTGCCAGCAGCCAAATGGGGTATAGCAATCAGCCCCAGCATTTT. This translates into CASSQMGYSNQPQHF.

The chain combines TRBV10-2 with TRBJ2-1; possibly TRBD2 for D (6 bases). Between the trimmed V and J ends, which lost 4 bases and 2 bases, there was a span of 12 bases. The CDR3 spans 15 residues. Germline lookup yields CDR1 WSHSY and CDR2 SAAADI. The CDR3 sequence is CASSVFTGAYNEQFF. CDR3 sequence (DNA): TGCGCCAGCAGTGTTTTCACGGGGGCCTACAATGAGCAGTTCTTC.

This chain connects TRBV7-9 to TRBJ1-1; unclear D gene. Trimming removed 2 bases from V and 0 bases from J, with 1 base in between. Per germline, CDR1 SEHNR and CDR2 FQNEAQ (reference sequence). This CDR3 is 12 amino acids long. CDR3: CASSLMNTEAFF. In DNA form, the CDR3 reads TGTGCCAGCAGCTTAATGAACACTGAAGCTTTCTTT.

The chain recombines TRBV28 with TRBJ2-2, with D unclear. Trimming left V 6 bases short and J 3 bases short, with 5 bases between. The CDR3 extends over 12 amino acids. Germline V CDR1 and CDR2: MDHEN, SYDVKM. This CDR3 reads CASSRYTGELFF. In nucleotides, the CDR3 is TGTGCCAGCAGCAGATACACCGGGGAGCTGTTTTTT.

V gene TRBV5-1 combines with J gene TRBJ1-1, with 7 bases lining up with TRBD1. The V gene's germline CDR1 is SGHRS and CDR2 YFSETQ. The length of the CDR3 is 14 residues. V shed 4 bases and J 8 bases; nucleotides not matched to a gene: 11. The CDR3 here is CASSLETRTGEAFF. As DNA, the CDR3 is TGCGCCAGCAGCCTGGAAACCCGGACAGGAGAAGCTTTCTTT. Complete variable domain (other parts from reference TRBV5-1 and TRBJ1-1): KAGVTQTPRYLIKTRGQQVTLSCSPISGHRSVSWYQQTPGQGLQFLFEYFSETQRNKGNFPGRFSGRQFSNSRSEMNVSTLELGDSALYLCASSLETRTGEAFFGQGTRLTVV.

In DNA form, the CDR3 reads TGTGCCAGCAGCACGACCGGGACAGGGGCAAAAAAACTGTTTTTT. Its translation is CASSTTGTGAKKLFF. V usage is TRBV9 and J usage is TRBJ1-4; 10 nucleotides line up with TRBD1. From germline, CDR1 is SGDLS and CDR2 YYNGEE. Trimming cost V 4 bases and J 9 bases; bases outside gene matches: 9. The CDR3 length is 15 residues.

Note on this clone: The same CDR3 arises from other DNA sequences in this sample as well. The V call is TRBV20-1, the J call TRBJ2-3; D remains ambiguous. The V end lost 3 bases, the J end lost 6 bases, and 4 bases lay between the germline ends. CDR1 DFQATT and CDR2 SNEGSKA come from the germline V gene (reference sequence). The CDR3 has 10 amino acids. CDR3 region: CSASSDTQYF. DNA of the CDR3: TGCAGTGCTAGTTCCGATACGCAGTATTTT.

The chain links TRBV28 to TRBJ2-1; perhaps TRBD2 as D (6 bases). The CDR3 is made up of 16 amino acids. Trimming shortened V by 5 bases and J by 4 bases, and 18 bases separated the two germline ends. Germline V CDR1 and CDR2: MDHEN, SYDVKM. CDR3 region: CASSTLVAGSYNEQFF. The CDR3 region has the DNA TGTGCCAGCAGTACTCTGGTTGCGGGATCTTACAATGAGCAGTTCTTC.

This sequence joins TRBV18 and TRBJ1-2, with TRBD1 matching 10 bases. Germline V gene sequence: CDR1 KGHSH, CDR2 LQKENI. Trimming at V came to 3 bases and at J to 8 bases, leaving 9 bases not matched to a gene. This CDR3 is built from 15 residues. The CDR3 DNA reads TGTGCCAGCTCACCGTCGGGACAGGGGACGGAAGGCTACACCTTC. Translated: CASSPSGQGTEGYTF.

The V and J genes are TRBV19 and TRBJ2-3; D not resolved. V lost 9 bases and J lost 0, with 10 bases in between. This CDR3 is 13 amino acids long. Germline CDR1 LNHDA, CDR2 SQIVND (reference sequence). CDR3 loop: CASRRPSTDTQYF. In DNA form, the CDR3 reads TGTGCCAGCAGACGGCCTAGCACAGATACGCAGTATTTT.

The rearrangement links TRBV21-1 to TRBJ2-7; TRBD2 reflects the table's D call only, with no check against the DNA. TRBV21-1 is described as a pseudogene. CDR3 length: 15 residues. Written as DNA, the CDR3 is TGTGCCAGCACCCCTAAGGGCGGGAGAACCTACGAGCAGTACTTC. Protein: CASTPKGGRTYEQYF.

The V gene is TRBV10-3, the J gene TRBJ2-7; D possibly corresponds to TRBD2 (5 bases). Germline CDR1 is ENHRY and CDR2 is SYGVKD. V was shortened by 6 bases and J by 4 bases, with 13 bases between the two germline ends. The CDR3 covers 13 residues. The CDR3 nucleotides are TGTGCCATCAGGGAGACGGGGAAGTACGAGCAGTACTTC. This translates into CAIRETGKYEQYF.

J is TRBJ1-2 and V is TRBV7-2; TRBD1 is a possible D gene (5 bases). The CDR3 contains 15 residues. V dropped 1 base and J dropped 0 bases, with 9 bases sitting between them. Germline V gene data show CDR1 as SGHTA and CDR2 as FQGNSA. CDR3 DNA: TGTGCCAGCAGCTTAGTTCCGGGGGCTAACTATGGCTACACCTTC. Its protein is CASSLVPGANYGYTF.

The J gene is TRBJ2-6, the V gene TRBV5-1; D is unclear. Germline lookup yields CDR1 SGHRS and CDR2 YFSETQ. The germline V and J ends were trimmed by 0 bases and 0 bases, with 7 bases remaining between them. CDR3 length equals 16 residues. For the CDR3, the DNA is TGCGCCAGCAGCTTGGGACTCCACTCTGGGGCCAACGTCCTGACTTTC. Translated: CASSLGLHSGANVLTF.